The T cell receptor beta chain under discussion was sequenced for a study of CD4 T cells in relation to SARS-CoV-2 and coronaviruses. V shed 3 bases and J shed 7 bases, with 13 bases lying between them. The CDR3 runs to 15 residues. Germline CDR1 reads LNHDA; CDR2 reads SQIVND (reference sequence). On this clone: Its antigen is not identified.

The method was immunoSEQ multiplex PCR; TCRdb's version includes in-frame clones alone and lacks a portion of them. The top ten clones hold approximately 10% of a sample with about 22,000 clones, approximately 68% of them seen once. The unexposed donors gave CD4+ T cells in about 2010-2019, prior to COVID-19. Isolation of CD4+ T cells took place after 10 days in culture. The rearrangement uses TRBV19 and TRBJ1-6; D call uncertain. The TCR was taken from a human donor in good health. The sample taken for sequencing was CD4+ T cells from PBMCs, cultured in vitro. The CDR3 nucleotides read TGTGCCAGTAGTATTAGTCTACAGCCCAATTCACCCCTCCACTTT. It specifies CASSISLQPNSPLHF.